This T cell receptor beta chain was captured in a study of a mutant IDH1 vaccine in newly diagnosed glioma. In the study overall: Males made up approximately 60% and females roughly 38% of treated patients, whose mean age was roughly 40 years. Most patients had radiochemotherapy with temozolomide before enrollment; others had one alone. Study-wide results and limits: Top peripheral T cell clonotype shifts appeared unrelated to pseudoprogression.

The time point denotes: week 23, last vaccination. Doses of 300 ug of mutant IDH1 20-mer peptide were given with topical imiquimod. Details on this clone: Its antigen is still unknown.

This table comes from immunoSEQ multiplex PCR, and its TCRdb copy is limited to in-frame clones, with some not included. Among approximately 30,000 clones listed, approximately 80% were seen once. This clonotype was obtained from a woman under 40 with glioma. Sequenced material: PBMCs, taken from a glioma patient whose treatment included an IDH1 peptide vaccine.

The CDR3 loop is CASSQAGGFSTDTQYF. CDR3 sequence (DNA): TGTGCCAGCAGCCAAGCCGGCGGGTTTAGCACAGATACGCAGTATTTT. This chain uses TRBV14 with TRBJ2-3; D is perhaps TRBD2 (5 bases). Germline CDR1 is SGHDN and CDR2 is FVKESK. Between the trimmed V and J ends, which lost 1 base and 0 bases, there was a span of 11 bases. The CDR3 contains 16 residues. Full variable domain (missing parts from reference TRBV14 and TRBJ2-3): EAGVTQFPSHSVIEKGQTVTLRCDPISGHDNLYWYRRVMGKEIKFLLHFVKESKQDESGMPNNRFLAERTGGTYSTLKVQPAELEDSGVYFCASSQAGGFSTDTQYFGPGTRLTVL.